The 9 T cell receptor beta chains in this list originate from one sample, sequenced in a study of blood T cell repertoires in COVID-19. The data were produced by immunoSEQ multiplex PCR, yet TCRdb's version contains in-frame clones alone and is incomplete. The sample holds tens of thousands of clones, approximately 91% seen once. The material sequenced was peripheral blood. These receptors were collected from a man in his 60s with acute or convalescent COVID-19.

The rearrangement links TRBV7-8 to TRBJ1-5, with 7 bases identical to TRBD1. Per the germline V gene, CDR1 is SGHVS and CDR2 is FQNEAQ. V dropped 5 bases and J dropped 2; count of bases not matched to a gene: 6. The CDR3 covers 15 residues. The CDR3: CASSPRTGGNQPQHF. CDR3 DNA: TGTGCCAGCAGCCCCCGGACAGGAGGCAATCAGCCCCAGCATTTT.

The chain joins TRBV12-5 to TRBJ2-3, with D maybe TRBD1 (6 bases). V lost 6 bases to trimming and J lost 2 bases, with 12 bases between them. The CDR3 spans 14 residues. Germline-derived CDR1 and CDR2 are LGHNT and FRNRAP. CDR3 DNA sequence: TGTGCTAGTGGCCCTGGACAGTCCACAGATACGCAGTATTTT. Protein: CASGPGQSTDTQYF.

As for this clone: An end of the junction differs from the germline gene, which may be a read error. The chain links TRBV7-7 to TRBJ1-2; D not resolved. Germline loops: CDR1 SSHAT, CDR2 FNYEAQ (reference sequence). The CDR3 contains 16 residues. The CDR3 nucleotides read TGTGCTAGCAGCCCACTTAATCCGGGTTCAGACTATGGCTACACCTTC. It encodes CASSPLNPGSDYGYTF. Filled out from reference TRBV7-7 and TRBJ1-2, the complete variable domain reads GAGVSQSPRYKVTKRGQDVTLRCDPISSHATLYWYQQALGQGPEFLTYFNYEAQPDKSGLPSDRFSAERPEGSISTLTIQRTEQRDSAMYRCASSPLNPGSDYGYTFGSGTRLTVV.

This chain joins TRBV5-4 and TRBJ1-2; 9 bases line up with TRBD1. V lost 0 bases to trimming and J lost 8 bases; unmatched junction nucleotides: 11. The length of the CDR3 is 16 residues. CDR1 is SGHNT and CDR2 is YYREEE in the germline V gene (reference sequence). The CDR3 region is CASSLARQGGRGGYTF. The CDR3 DNA reads TGTGCCAGCAGCTTGGCCCGACAGGGGGGAAGAGGGGGCTACACCTTC.

The V and J genes are TRBV3-1 (or the pseudogene TRBV3-2) and TRBJ2-1; possibly TRBD2 for D (5 bases). Germline V gives CDR1 LGHDT, CDR2 YNNKEL (reference sequence). V was trimmed by 4 bases and J by 7 bases, leaving 17 bases between them. CDR3 size: 15 residues. The CDR3 bases are TGTGCCAGCAGCCTATTAGGCGACTGGGAGAATGAGCAGTTCTTC. It is translated as CASSLLGDWENEQFF.

This clone was picked up a small number of times. The V and J genes are TRBV7-9 and TRBJ2-2; D uncertain. Looked up from germline, CDR1 is SEHNR and CDR2 is FQNEAQ (reference sequence). Trimming took off 6 bases at V and 3 bases at J, with 17 bases between the two ends. The CDR3 is 16 amino acids. In DNA, the CDR3 is TGTGCCAGCAGGGCTGAGCGCGAGCGAGACACCGGGGAGCTGTTTTTT. It encodes CASRAERERDTGELFF.

This clone was seen a handful of times. The chain has TRBV19 and TRBJ1-4, with D possibly TRBD1 on 5 matching bases. V was clipped by 7 bases and J by 0 bases, with 9 bases between them. The CDR3 covers 14 residues. The germline CDR1 and CDR2 sequences are LNHDA and SQIVND (reference sequence). The CDR3 nucleotides are TGTGCCAGTACCGTGGGGCCAACTAATGAAAAACTGTTTTTT. This gives the protein CASTVGPTNEKLFF.

The J gene is TRBJ1-2, the V gene TRBV10-3; 10 nucleotides line up with TRBD1. With V trimmed by 3 bases and J by 3 bases, 7 bases remained unmatched. This CDR3 has 16 residues. The germline V gene encodes CDR1 ENHRY and CDR2 SYGVKD. DNA for the CDR3: TGTGCCATCAGTGAACCGAGGACAGGGGGGGACTATGGCTACACCTTC. Residues: CAISEPRTGGDYGYTF.

The chain uses TRBV19 and TRBJ1-1; TRBD1 is a possible D gene (5 bases). CDR3 length: 14 residues. V was cut by 8 bases and J by 4 bases, with 17 bases left in between. The germline CDR1 and CDR2 sequences are LNHDA and SQIVND (reference sequence). The CDR3 is CASLPGGGGTEAFF. CDR3 sequence (DNA): TGTGCCAGTCTCCCCGGCGGGGGGGGCACTGAAGCTTTCTTT.